The 15 T cell receptor beta chains presented below share a single source sample, sequenced in a study of regulatory T cells in long-lasting Graves disease. The authors built TCR beta libraries using iRepertoire HTBI primers and Arm-PCR of CDR3 regions. TCRdb analysed the multiplex PCR reads with MiXCR anew, one entry per CDR3 protein. The sample carries a few hundred thousand distinct CDR3 sequences, approximately 23% recorded once. The time point was: persistent/refractory GD, antithyroid drugs over 5 years with positive TRAb. The TCR library was prepared using RNA isolated from PBMCs. The sample consisted of peripheral blood mononuclear cells (PBMCs), taken when the disease was refractory, from a patient treated with antithyroid drugs. These receptors were collected from a woman aged 40 to 55 with Graves disease.

This clonotype was counted many times. The chain uses TRBV28 and TRBJ2-6; 10 positions agree with TRBD1. Trimming cost V 5 bases and J 5 bases; bases outside gene matches: 12. The CDR3 is 18 residues long. From germline, CDR1 is MDHEN and CDR2 SYDVKM. The CDR3 DNA sequence: TGTGCCAGCAGTATCCGGACAGGGGGTTCGTTTAGGGCCAACGTCCTGACTTTC. It specifies CASSIRTGGSFRANVLTF.

At least ten counts were recorded for this clonotype. The CDR3 coding sequence is TGTGCCAGCAGTCCCCGAGGCGGGAACTCCTACGAGCAGTACTTC. Translating gives CASSPRGGNSYEQYF. The V gene is TRBV27, the J gene TRBJ2-7; the D gene is possibly TRBD2 (6 bases). The germline V gene encodes CDR1 MNHEY and CDR2 SMNVEV (reference sequence). CDR3 size: 15 residues. Trimming cost V 5 bases and J 0 bases, with 14 bases left between them.

CDR3 region: CATPGDSNYGYTF. The DNA of the CDR3 is TGTGCCACCCCGGGGGACAGTAACTATGGCTACACCTTC. The chain recombines TRBV28 with TRBJ1-2; TRBD1 aligns across 7 bases. From germline, CDR1 is MDHEN and CDR2 SYDVKM. The CDR3 has 13 amino acids. The junction had 6 bases not matched to a gene; V was cut back by 10 bases and J by 1 base.

Many counts were recorded for this clonotype. The J gene is TRBJ2-7, the V gene TRBV28; TRBD2 matches at 10 bases. Looked up from germline, CDR1 is MDHEN and CDR2 is SYDVKM. The ends lost 7 bases at V and 5 bases at J; junction bases unmatched: 11. The CDR3 is made up of 15 amino acids. CDR3 coding DNA: TGTGCCAGCACCACACTGGGGGGACTAGCGAACGAGCAGTACTTC. It translates to CASTTLGGLANEQYF.

This chain joins TRBV28 and TRBJ1-2; D possibly corresponds to TRBD1 (6 bases). CDR3 length: 20 amino acids. CDR1 is MDHEN and CDR2 is SYDVKM in the germline V gene. V lost 4 bases and J lost 0, with 27 bases in between. The CDR3 region is CASSYPRGGQGFGSNYGYTF. As DNA, the CDR3 is TGTGCCAGCAGTTACCCTCGTGGGGGGCAGGGATTTGGCTCTAACTATGGCTACACCTTC.

This clonotype was seen only a few times. J is TRBJ1-4 and V is TRBV11-2; 8 bases agree with TRBD1. The CDR3 is made up of 21 amino acids. In germline, CDR1 is SGHAT, CDR2 FQNNGV. V lost 5 bases, J lost 0 bases, and 20 bases stayed unmatched. As DNA, the CDR3 is TGTGCCAGCAGCCCCCCCAGGGGGAGGACAGGGAGATTCGCAACTAATGAAAAACTGTTTTTT. Its translation: CASSPPRGRTGRFATNEKLFF.

This clonotype occurred a few times. The chain has TRBV11-2 and TRBJ2-1, with D maybe TRBD1 (5 bases). CDR3 length: 11 residues. CDR1 is SGHAT, CDR2 FQNNGV, per germline. Trimming pared 4 bases from V and 10 bases from J, leaving 8 bases between. This CDR3 reads CASSSKGEQFF. The CDR3 bases are TGTGCCAGCAGCTCGAAGGGGGAGCAGTTCTTC.

This rearrangement joins TRBV15 to TRBJ2-5; TRBD2 matches 8 bases. Germline assignment: CDR1 LNHNV and CDR2 YYDKDF (reference sequence). V dropped 4 bases and J dropped 1; count of bases not matched to a gene: 5. CDR3 length equals 15 residues. The CDR3 spells CATSTRLALQETQYF. The CDR3 DNA reads as TGTGCCACCAGCACCAGACTAGCGCTCCAAGAGACCCAGTACTTC.

This chain links TRBV20-1 with TRBJ1-1, with a possible D match to TRBD1 (6 bases). The CDR3 loop spans 13 amino acids. V was shortened by 6 bases and J by 6 bases, with 17 bases between the two germline ends. Germline loops: CDR1 DFQATT, CDR2 SNEGSKA (reference sequence). The CDR3 DNA reads TGCAGTGCCACCCGGAGGGGGGGCGCTGAAGCTTTCTTT. Translated: CSATRRGGAEAFF.

This clonotype was picked up a small number of times. The chain carries TRBV20-1 and TRBJ1-2; 7 bases match TRBD1. Germline CDR1 is DFQATT and CDR2 is SNEGSKA (reference sequence). V shed 4 bases and J 5 bases; nucleotides not matched to a gene: 10. CDR3 length: 14 residues. CDR3 region: CSAKGDRVWYGYTF. CDR3 nucleotides: TGCAGTGCTAAGGGGGACAGAGTTTGGTATGGCTACACCTTC.

The chain is built from TRBV25-1 and TRBJ2-2, with unresolved D. Germline values: CDR1 MGHDK, CDR2 SYGVNS. Trimming stripped 11 bases from V and 13 bases from J, with 17 bases between. The CDR3 length is 11 residues. The CDR3 spells CAALGPLGLFF. CDR3 sequence (DNA): TGTGCCGCTCTAGGACCCCTTGGGCTGTTTTTT.

This clonotype was recorded at least ten times. This chain connects TRBV29-1 to TRBJ1-1, with D possibly being TRBD1 (5 bases). In germline, CDR1 is SQVTM, CDR2 ANQGSEA. V dropped 3 bases and J dropped 1 base, with 6 bases sitting between them. The CDR3 length is 12 residues. This chain's CDR3 is CSVDGGNTEAFF. The CDR3, as DNA: TGCAGCGTTGATGGGGGGAACACTGAAGCTTTCTTT.

This clonotype was picked up many times. The chain is built from TRBV2 and TRBJ2-1; D unresolved. Germline assignment: CDR1 SNHLY and CDR2 FYNNEI. Trimming removed 4 bases from V and 0 bases from J, with 10 bases in between. This CDR3 is 15 amino acids long. The CDR3 bases are TGTGCCAGCAGTGCATGGCAGAGCTCCTACAATGAGCAGTTCTTC. Protein product: CASSAWQSSYNEQFF.

The chain has TRBV7-3 and TRBJ2-2; D may be TRBD2 (6 bases). This CDR3 has 15 residues. Germline CDR1 reads SGHTA; CDR2 reads FQGTGA. V lost 6 bases and J lost 1, with 12 bases in between. The CDR3: CASRSSVLNTGELFF. The DNA of the CDR3 is TGTGCCAGCAGGTCTAGCGTATTGAACACCGGGGAGCTGTTTTTT.

This clonotype was seen many times. The V gene is TRBV6-1, the J gene TRBJ2-7; D not certain. The CDR3 has 12 amino acids. V dropped 6 bases and J dropped 0 bases, with 6 bases sitting between them. The V gene's germline CDR1 is MNHNS and CDR2 SASEGT. In nucleotides, the CDR3 is TGTGCCAGCAGCCGGGCCTCCTACGAGCAGTACTTC. Translating it yields CASSRASYEQYF.